This T cell receptor (beta chain) was recovered during a study of blood T cells in healthy people across ages. Findings and caveats of the study: CMV infection status of these donors was not known.

V shed 1 base and J 0 bases; nucleotides not matched to a gene: 6. Per the germline V gene, CDR1 is GTSNPN and CDR2 is SVGIG (reference sequence). This CDR3 spans 15 amino acids. With a J-beta primer mix and a sample-barcoded 5' primer, a second PCR ran about 6 to 11 cycles. TCRdb reanalysed the 5' RACE reads using MiXCR and keeps one entry per CDR3 protein. The sample has roughly 1.7 million distinct CDR3 sequences, about 35% seen once. This clonotype has only a few counts. The antigen is undetermined. Sequencing was carried out using blood. This TCR was recovered from a woman in her 30s in good health. This chain joins TRBV30 and TRBJ2-7; TRBD1 aligns across 7 bases. Here the CDR3 reads CAWSDGQESSYEQYF. CDR3 DNA sequence: TGTGCCTGGAGTGACGGACAGGAGAGCTCCTACGAGCAGTACTTC.